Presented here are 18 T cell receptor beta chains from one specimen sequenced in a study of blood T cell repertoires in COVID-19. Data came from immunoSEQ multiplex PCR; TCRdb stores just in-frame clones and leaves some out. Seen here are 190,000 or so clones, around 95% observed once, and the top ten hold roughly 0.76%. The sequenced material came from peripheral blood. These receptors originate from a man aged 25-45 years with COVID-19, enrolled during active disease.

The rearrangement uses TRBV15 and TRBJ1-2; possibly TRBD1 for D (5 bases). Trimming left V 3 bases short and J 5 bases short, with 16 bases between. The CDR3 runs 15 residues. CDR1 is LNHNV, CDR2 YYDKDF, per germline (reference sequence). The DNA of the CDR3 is TGTGCCACCAGCAGTATATATCGGGAGGGGTATGGCTACACCTTC. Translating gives CATSSIYREGYGYTF. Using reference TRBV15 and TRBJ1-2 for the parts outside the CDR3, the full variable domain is DAMVIQNPRYQVTQFGKPVTLSCSQTLNHNVMYWYQQKSSQAPKLLFHYYDKDFNNEADTPDNFQSRRPNTSFCFLDIRSPGLGDTAMYLCATSSIYREGYGYTFGSGTRLTVV.

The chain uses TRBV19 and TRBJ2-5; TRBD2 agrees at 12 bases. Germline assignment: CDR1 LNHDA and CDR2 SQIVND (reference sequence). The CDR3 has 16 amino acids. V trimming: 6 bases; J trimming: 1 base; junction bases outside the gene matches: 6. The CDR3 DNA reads TGTGCCAGTAGGCCTAGCGGGGGGGCCCCCCAAGAGACCCAGTACTTC. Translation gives CASRPSGGAPQETQYF.

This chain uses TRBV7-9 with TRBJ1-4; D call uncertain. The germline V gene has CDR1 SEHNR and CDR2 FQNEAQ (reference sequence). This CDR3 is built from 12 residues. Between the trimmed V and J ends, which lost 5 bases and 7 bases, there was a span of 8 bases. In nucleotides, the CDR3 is TGTGCCAGCAGCGTCAGTGGTGAAAAACTGTTTTTT. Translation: CASSVSGEKLFF.

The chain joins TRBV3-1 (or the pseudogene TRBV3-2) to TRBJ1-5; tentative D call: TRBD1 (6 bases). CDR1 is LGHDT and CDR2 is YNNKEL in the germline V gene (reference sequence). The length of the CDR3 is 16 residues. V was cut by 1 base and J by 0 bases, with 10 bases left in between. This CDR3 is CASSQGGPGSNQPQHF. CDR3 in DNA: TGTGCCAGCAGCCAAGGGGGGCCGGGTAGCAATCAGCCCCAGCATTTT.

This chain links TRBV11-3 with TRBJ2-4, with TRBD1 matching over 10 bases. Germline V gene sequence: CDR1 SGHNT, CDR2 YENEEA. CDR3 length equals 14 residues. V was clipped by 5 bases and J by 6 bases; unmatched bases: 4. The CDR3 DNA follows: TGTGCCAGCAGCCCAAGGGACAGGGGAAACATTCAGTACTTC. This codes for CASSPRDRGNIQYF.

This chain's CDR3 is CASSGGAGTMNTEAFF. CDR3 nucleotides: TGTGCCAGTAGTGGGGGGGCAGGAACCATGAACACTGAAGCTTTCTTT. The chain is built from TRBV19 and TRBJ1-1; weak D call: TRBD1 (6 bases). CDR1 and CDR2 from the germline V gene are LNHDA and SQIVND (reference sequence). This CDR3 has 16 amino acids. Trimming shortened V by 5 bases and J by 0 bases, and 16 bases separated the two germline ends. Based on the CDR3 plus reference TRBV19 and TRBJ1-1, the full variable domain is DGGITQSPKYLFRKEGQNVTLSCEQNLNHDAMYWYRQDPGQGLRLIYYSQIVNDFQKGDIAEGYSVSREKKESFPLTVTSAQKNPTAFYLCASSGGAGTMNTEAFFGQGTRLTVV.

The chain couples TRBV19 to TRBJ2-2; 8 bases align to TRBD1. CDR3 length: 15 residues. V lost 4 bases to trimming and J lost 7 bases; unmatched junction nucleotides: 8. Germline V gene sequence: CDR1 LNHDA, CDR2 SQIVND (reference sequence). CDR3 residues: CASSSRTGYSGELFF. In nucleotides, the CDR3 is TGTGCCAGTAGTAGTCGGACAGGGTACAGCGGGGAGCTGTTTTTT. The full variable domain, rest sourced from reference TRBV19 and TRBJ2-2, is DGGITQSPKYLFRKEGQNVTLSCEQNLNHDAMYWYRQDPGQGLRLIYYSQIVNDFQKGDIAEGYSVSREKKESFPLTVTSAQKNPTAFYLCASSSRTGYSGELFFGEGSRLTVL.

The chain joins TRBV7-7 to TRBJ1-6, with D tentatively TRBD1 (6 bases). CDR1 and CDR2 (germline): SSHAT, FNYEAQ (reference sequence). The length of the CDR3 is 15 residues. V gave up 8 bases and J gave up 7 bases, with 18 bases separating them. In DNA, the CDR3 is TGTGCCAGCCCAATGTATCGGACAGTAAATTCACCCCTCCACTTT. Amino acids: CASPMYRTVNSPLHF.

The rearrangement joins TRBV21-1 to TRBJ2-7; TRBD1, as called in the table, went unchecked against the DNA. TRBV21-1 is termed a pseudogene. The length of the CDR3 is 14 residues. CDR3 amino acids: CANWWTGQSYEQYF. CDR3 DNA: TGTGCCAACTGGTGGACAGGGCAGTCCTACGAGCAGTACTTC.

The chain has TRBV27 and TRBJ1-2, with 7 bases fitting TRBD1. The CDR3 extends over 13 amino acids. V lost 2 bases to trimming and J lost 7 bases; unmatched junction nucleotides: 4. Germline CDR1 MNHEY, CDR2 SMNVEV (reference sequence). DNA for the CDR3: TGTGCCAGCAGTTTAACAGGGGAGGTTGGCTACACCTTC. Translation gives CASSLTGEVGYTF.

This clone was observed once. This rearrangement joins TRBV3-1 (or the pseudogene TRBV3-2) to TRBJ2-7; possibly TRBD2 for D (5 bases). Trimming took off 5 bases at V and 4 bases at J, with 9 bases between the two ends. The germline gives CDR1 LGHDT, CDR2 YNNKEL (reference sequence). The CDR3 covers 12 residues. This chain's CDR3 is CASSGGGYEQYF. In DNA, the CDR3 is TGTGCCAGCAGCGGAGGAGGTTACGAGCAGTACTTC.

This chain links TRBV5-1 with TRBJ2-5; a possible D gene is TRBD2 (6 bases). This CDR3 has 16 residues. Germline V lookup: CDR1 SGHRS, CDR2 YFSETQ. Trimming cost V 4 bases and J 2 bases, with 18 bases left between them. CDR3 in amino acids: CASSVSLRGRQETQYF. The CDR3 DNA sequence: TGCGCCAGCAGCGTATCGTTGCGGGGCCGACAAGAGACCCAGTACTTC.

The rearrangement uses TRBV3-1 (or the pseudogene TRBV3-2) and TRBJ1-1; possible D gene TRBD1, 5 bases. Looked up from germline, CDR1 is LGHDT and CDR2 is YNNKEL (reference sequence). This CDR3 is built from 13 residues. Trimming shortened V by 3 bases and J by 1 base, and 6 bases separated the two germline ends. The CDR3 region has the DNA TGTGCCAGCAGCCACGACAGGAACACTGAAGCTTTCTTT. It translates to CASSHDRNTEAFF.

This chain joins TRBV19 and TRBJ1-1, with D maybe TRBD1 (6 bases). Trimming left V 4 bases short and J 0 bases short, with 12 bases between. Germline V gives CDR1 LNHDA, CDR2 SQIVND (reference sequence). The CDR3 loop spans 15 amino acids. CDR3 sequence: CASSKGTPMNTEAFF. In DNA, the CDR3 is TGTGCCAGTAGTAAAGGGACACCAATGAACACTGAAGCTTTCTTT.

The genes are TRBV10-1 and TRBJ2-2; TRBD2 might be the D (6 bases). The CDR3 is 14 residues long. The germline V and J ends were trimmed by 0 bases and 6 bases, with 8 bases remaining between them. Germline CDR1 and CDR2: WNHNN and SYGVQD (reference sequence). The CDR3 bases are TGCGCCAGCAGTGAGTCCGGGGGACCCGGGGAGCTGTTTTTT. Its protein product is CASSESGGPGELFF.

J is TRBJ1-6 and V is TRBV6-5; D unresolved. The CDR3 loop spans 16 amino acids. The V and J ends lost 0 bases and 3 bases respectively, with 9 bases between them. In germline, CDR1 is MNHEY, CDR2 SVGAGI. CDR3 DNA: TGTGCCAGCAGTTACTCCCCCAGGATCTATAATTCACCCCTCCACTTT. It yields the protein CASSYSPRIYNSPLHF.

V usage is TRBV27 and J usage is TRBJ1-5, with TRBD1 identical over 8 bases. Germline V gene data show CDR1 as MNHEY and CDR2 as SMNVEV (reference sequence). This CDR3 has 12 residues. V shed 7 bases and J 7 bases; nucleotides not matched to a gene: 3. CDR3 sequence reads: CASNDRGQPQHF. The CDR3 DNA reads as TGTGCCAGCAACGACAGGGGCCAGCCCCAGCATTTT.

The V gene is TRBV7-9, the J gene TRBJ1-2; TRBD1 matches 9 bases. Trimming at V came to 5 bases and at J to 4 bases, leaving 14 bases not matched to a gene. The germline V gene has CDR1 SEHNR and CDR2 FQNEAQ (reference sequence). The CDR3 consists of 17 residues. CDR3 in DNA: TGTGCCAGCAGCGACCGGGACAGGGTTTCCTTATCCTATGGCTACACCTTC. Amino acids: CASSDRDRVSLSYGYTF.